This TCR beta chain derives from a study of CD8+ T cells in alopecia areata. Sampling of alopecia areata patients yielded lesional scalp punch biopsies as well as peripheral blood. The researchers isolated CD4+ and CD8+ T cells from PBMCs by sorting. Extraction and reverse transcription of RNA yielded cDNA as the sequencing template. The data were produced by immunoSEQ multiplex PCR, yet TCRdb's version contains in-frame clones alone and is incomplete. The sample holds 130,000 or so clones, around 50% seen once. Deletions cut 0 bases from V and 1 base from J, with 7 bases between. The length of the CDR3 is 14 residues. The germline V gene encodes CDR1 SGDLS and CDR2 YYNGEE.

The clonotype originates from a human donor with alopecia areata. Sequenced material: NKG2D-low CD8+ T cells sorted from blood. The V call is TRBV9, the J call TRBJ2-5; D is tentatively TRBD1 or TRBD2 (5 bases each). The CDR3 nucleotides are TGTGCCAGCAGCGTAGGAGGGACCCAAGAGACCCAGTACTTC. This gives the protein CASSVGGTQETQYF.